This T cell receptor (beta chain) was captured in a study of CD8 T cells in Susac syndrome. High-throughput TCR beta sequencing covered peripheral CD8+ and CD4+ T cells. Age- and sex-matched healthy donors served as the control group. CDR1 MDHEN and CDR2 SYDVKM come from the germline V gene. J gave up 8 bases and V 6 bases, and 13 bases lay outside the gene matches. This CDR3 spans 17 amino acids. Random hexamers were used to reverse transcribe 0.5 to 1 ug of RNA. An immunoSEQ multiplex PCR generated amplified TCR beta CDR3 products spanning 54 Vbeta and 13 Jbeta. TCRdb ran MiXCR on the immunoSEQ multiplex PCR reads and lists one entry per CDR3 protein. The repertoire holds around 140,000 distinct CDR3 sequences, with roughly 94% as singletons.

The sample comprised CD4+ T cells from PBMCs. This chain links TRBV28 with TRBJ2-1, with 13 nucleotides matching TRBD2. The clonotype comes from a human donor in good health. CDR3 in amino acids: CASSPPLGLAGVHEQFF. In DNA, the CDR3 is TGTGCCAGCAGCCCACCTCTCGGACTAGCGGGAGTCCATGAGCAGTTCTTC.